The 32 T cell receptor beta chains below were found in one sample sequenced in a study of PD-1 and CTLA-4 blockade in melanoma. Sequencing used immunoSEQ multiplex PCR; TCRdb keeps in-frame clones, though not all of them. This sample carries tens of thousands of clones, around 90% of them seen once, and the ten largest clones take about 8.5%. Sequenced here: CD8+ T cells from peripheral blood, sampled before anti-PD-1 treatment. The source of these receptors is a human donor with melanoma.

This clone was seen only a few times. The V call is TRBV11-2, the J call TRBJ2-7, with 10 bases fitting TRBD1. This CDR3 spans 14 amino acids. Germline trimming cut 6 bases from V and 4 bases from J; bases unmatched to any gene: 6. In germline, CDR1 is SGHAT, CDR2 FQNNGV. As DNA, the CDR3 is TGTGCCAGCAGGCTCCCGGGACAGGGGTACGAGCAGTACTTC. It specifies CASRLPGQGYEQYF.

The chain has TRBV29-1 and TRBJ2-5; TRBD2 agrees at 7 bases. Germline CDR1 is SQVTM and CDR2 is ANQGSEA. With V trimmed by 3 bases and J by 3 bases, 4 bases remained unmatched. The CDR3 consists of 13 residues. The chain's CDR3 is CSVEGGNEETQYF. In DNA form, the CDR3 reads TGCAGCGTTGAGGGAGGGAACGAAGAGACCCAGTACTTC.

J is TRBJ1-5 and V is TRBV27; TRBD1 agrees at 7 bases. The ends lost 5 bases at V and 0 bases at J; junction bases unmatched: 16. Germline CDR1 reads MNHEY; CDR2 reads SMNVEV (reference sequence). This CDR3 has 19 amino acids. CDR3 sequence: CASSQSPGQSGFSNQPQHF. CDR3 DNA sequence: TGTGCCAGCAGTCAATCACCGGGACAGTCCGGCTTTAGCAATCAGCCCCAGCATTTT.

J is TRBJ2-7 and V is TRBV5-8; 7 positions match TRBD1. V shed 2 bases and J 7 bases; nucleotides not matched to a gene: 3. The CDR3 runs to 12 residues. CDR1 and CDR2 (germline): SGHTS, YDEGEE. The chain's CDR3 is CASSLQGNEQYF. The DNA of the CDR3 is TGTGCCAGCAGCTTACAGGGGAATGAGCAGTACTTC.

The V and J genes are TRBV7-9 and TRBJ1-4; TRBD1 might be the D (6 bases). Germline CDR1 SEHNR, CDR2 FQNEAQ (reference sequence). This CDR3 has 17 amino acids. Trimming removed 0 bases at V and 0 bases at J, with 11 bases between. In nucleotides, the CDR3 is TGTGCCAGCAGCTTAGCGCAAGGGGGGTCAACTAATGAAAAACTGTTTTTT. It codes for CASSLAQGGSTNEKLFF.

The genes are TRBV18 and TRBJ2-7; no clear D gene. This CDR3 region has 14 residues. Germline V lookup: CDR1 KGHSH, CDR2 LQKENI. V lost 2 bases and J lost 1, with 9 bases in between. The CDR3 nucleotides are TGTGCCAGCTCACCATCGGGCAGTTCCTACGAGCAGTACTTC. This sequence encodes CASSPSGSSYEQYF.

In its sample, this clone was seen once. The CDR3 DNA reads as TGTGCCAGCAGCCAAGGCCCAGGCCAGGGGCAGCCCCAGCATTTT. Translated, it gives CASSQGPGQGQPQHF. The V gene is TRBV3-1 (or the pseudogene TRBV3-2), the J gene TRBJ1-5, with a possible D match to TRBD1 (6 bases). CDR3 size: 15 residues. Trimming took 1 base from V and 7 from J, leaving 14 bases between them. Germline V CDR1 and CDR2: LGHDT, YNNKEL (reference sequence).

The V gene is TRBV14, the J gene TRBJ2-1; D call uncertain. V dropped 3 bases and J dropped 9 bases, with 6 bases sitting between them. The CDR3 totals 11 residues. CDR1 and CDR2 (germline): SGHDN, FVKESK. This CDR3 reads CASSHVGEQFF. The CDR3, as DNA: TGTGCCAGCAGCCATGTGGGTGAGCAGTTCTTC.

The V and J genes are TRBV9 and TRBJ1-6; no firm D call. Germline CDR1 is SGDLS and CDR2 is YYNGEE. V was clipped by 0 bases and J by 7 bases, with 11 bases between them. The CDR3 is 15 amino acids. CDR3 region: CASSVGVPANSPLHF. The CDR3 DNA reads as TGTGCCAGCAGCGTAGGTGTCCCAGCGAATTCACCCCTCCACTTT.

This clone was seen a handful of times. V and J are TRBV5-4 and TRBJ2-5; 11 positions agree with TRBD1. The CDR3 is made up of 15 amino acids. CDR1 and CDR2 (germline): SGHNT, YYREEE (reference sequence). J gave up 5 bases and V 4 bases, and 7 bases lay outside the gene matches. CDR3 amino acids: CASSPSGQGEETQYF. In nucleotides, the CDR3 is TGTGCCAGCAGCCCATCGGGACAGGGGGAGGAGACCCAGTACTTC.

The sample holds one count of this clone. The CDR3 spells CASRGTATNEKLFF. CDR3 sequence (DNA): TGCGCCAGCAGAGGGACAGCAACTAATGAAAAACTGTTTTTT. The J gene is TRBJ1-4, the V gene TRBV5-1, with 7 bases identical to TRBD1. J gave up 0 bases and V 5 bases, and 1 base lay outside the gene matches. The V gene's germline CDR1 is SGHRS and CDR2 YFSETQ. The CDR3 covers 14 residues.

The chain is built from TRBV4-1 and TRBJ2-5; D is perhaps TRBD2 (5 bases). V was pared by 0 bases and J by 7 bases, with 6 bases between. The CDR3 spans 12 residues. CDR1 is MGHRA, CDR2 YSYEKL, per germline. The CDR3 spells CASSQEGGTQYF. CDR3 sequence (DNA): TGCGCCAGCAGCCAAGAAGGAGGGACCCAGTACTTC.

The rearrangement uses TRBV12-3 or TRBV12-4 and TRBJ1-5, with D maybe TRBD1 (5 bases). V lost 11 bases, J lost 4 bases, and 12 bases lay in between. The CDR3 is 12 amino acids. This CDR3 is CASRVPNQPQHF. Written as DNA, the CDR3 is TGTGCCTCCAGGGTTCCAAATCAGCCCCAGCATTTT.

The V gene is TRBV19, the J gene TRBJ1-1; D ambiguous. V was cut by 5 bases and J by 0 bases, with 13 bases left in between. In germline, CDR1 is LNHDA, CDR2 SQIVND (reference sequence). The CDR3 extends over 15 amino acids. The CDR3 nucleotides are TGTGCCAGTAGTCTCGGACCGCTCATGAACACTGAAGCTTTCTTT. It is translated as CASSLGPLMNTEAFF.

The chain links TRBV30 to TRBJ1-6; no firm D call. This CDR3 is 19 amino acids long. Germline CDR1 is GTSNPN and CDR2 is SVGIG (reference sequence). Trimming left V 3 bases short and J 7 bases short, with 28 bases between. The DNA for the CDR3 is TGTGCCTGGAGAATATTCCCACCTCTTCGGGATGCGGGAAATTCACCCCTCCACTTT. Encoded protein: CAWRIFPPLRDAGNSPLHF.

This chain uses TRBV28 with TRBJ2-2, with D possibly being TRBD1 (5 bases). V lost 6 bases, J lost 2 bases, and 10 bases lay in between. This CDR3 has 14 residues. The germline CDR1 and CDR2 sequences are MDHEN and SYDVKM. The CDR3 DNA reads TGTGCCAGCAGAGAAGACAGAAACACCGGGGAGCTGTTTTTT. As protein: CASREDRNTGELFF.

This clone turned up a few times. V gene TRBV5-1 combines with J gene TRBJ2-7, with TRBD1 matching over 9 bases. J was trimmed by 1 base and V by 2 bases; bases with no gene match: 1. Looked up from germline, CDR1 is SGHRS and CDR2 is YFSETQ. This CDR3 is built from 14 residues. This CDR3 reads CASSFGTGSYEQYF. For the CDR3, the DNA is TGCGCCAGCAGCTTCGGGACAGGGTCCTACGAGCAGTACTTC.

This clone occurred once. The J gene is TRBJ2-2, the V gene TRBV19; D ambiguous. The CDR3 is 15 amino acids. V gave up 3 bases and J gave up 5 bases, with 13 bases separating them. The germline V gene has CDR1 LNHDA and CDR2 SQIVND (reference sequence). CDR3 residues: CASSIGPLDTGELFF. The CDR3 nucleotides are TGTGCCAGTAGTATCGGCCCCCTAGATACCGGGGAGCTGTTTTTT.

The chain joins TRBV5-8 to TRBJ2-5; D is perhaps TRBD1 or TRBD2 (5 bases each). The CDR3 consists of 14 residues. With 0 bases removed from V and 7 bases from J, the gap between germline ends came to 13 bases. Germline V lookup: CDR1 SGHTS, CDR2 YDEGEE. CDR3 protein: CASSLDGTGATQYF. The CDR3 coding sequence is TGTGCCAGCAGCTTGGATGGGACCGGCGCGACCCAGTACTTC. Full variable domain (missing parts from reference TRBV5-8 and TRBJ2-5): EAGVTQSPTHLIKTRGQQATLRCSPISGHTSVYWYQQALGLGLQFLLWYDEGEERNRGNFPPRFSGRQFPNYSSELNVNALELEDSALYLCASSLDGTGATQYFGPGTRLLVL.

This clone was seen a handful of times. The CDR3 loop reads CASSWGSPLHF. In DNA, the CDR3 is TGTGCCAGCTCCTGGGGTTCACCCCTCCACTTT. The genes are TRBV7-9 and TRBJ1-6; D remains unclear. The V and J ends lost 8 bases and 9 bases respectively, with 8 bases between them. The CDR3 sequence is 11 residues long. Looked up from germline, CDR1 is SEHNR and CDR2 is FQNEAQ (reference sequence).

J is TRBJ2-7 and V is TRBV5-1; 7 bases are a match to TRBD1. The CDR3 runs to 17 residues. CDR1 is SGHRS and CDR2 is YFSETQ in the germline V gene. Trimming removed 4 bases from V and 0 bases from J; junction bases left unmatched: 13. The CDR3 reads CASSAYRAGTASYEQYF. CDR3 nucleotides: TGCGCCAGCAGCGCTTATAGAGCCGGGACAGCCTCCTACGAGCAGTACTTC.

This chain joins TRBV4-1 and TRBJ2-1, with D maybe TRBD2 (5 bases). From germline, CDR1 is MGHRA and CDR2 YSYEKL. The V gene lost 1 base and the J gene lost 0 bases, with 10 bases spanning the gap. CDR3 length equals 16 residues. The CDR3 loop is CASSQVALSSYNEQFF. The CDR3 DNA sequence: TGCGCCAGCAGCCAAGTAGCGTTGAGCTCCTACAATGAGCAGTTCTTC.

The J gene is TRBJ1-5, the V gene TRBV24-1; 7 bases are shared with TRBD1. The V gene end was trimmed by 4 bases and the J gene end by 0 bases; junction bases not matched to a gene: 8. The CDR3 consists of 17 residues. Germline-derived CDR1 and CDR2 are KGHDR and SFDVKD. The CDR3 nucleotides read TGTGCCACCAGTGACTCCCGGGACAGTTATAGCAATCAGCCCCAGCATTTT. Translating it yields CATSDSRDSYSNQPQHF.

The genes are TRBV28 and TRBJ2-7; maybe TRBD1 (6 bases). CDR1 is MDHEN and CDR2 is SYDVKM in the germline V gene. V was shortened by 8 bases and J by 3 bases, with 14 bases between the two germline ends. The CDR3 runs 13 residues. CDR3 residues: CASAGTDSYEQYF. As DNA, the CDR3 is TGTGCCAGCGCCGGGACGGACAGCTACGAGCAGTACTTC. Using reference TRBV28 and TRBJ2-7 for the parts outside the CDR3, the full variable domain is DVKVTQSSRYLVKRTGEKVFLECVQDMDHENMFWYRQDPGLGLRLIYFSYDVKMKEKGDIPEGYSVSREKKERFSLILESASTNQTSMYLCASAGTDSYEQYFGPGTRLTVT.

The chain couples TRBV7-9 to TRBJ1-1, with a weak D call TRBD1 (5 bases). Per the germline V gene, CDR1 is SEHNR and CDR2 is FQNEAQ (reference sequence). The V and J ends lost 5 bases and 7 bases respectively, with 23 bases between them. CDR3 size: 16 residues. CDR3 loop: CASSGLGWGSPLEAFF. DNA of the CDR3: TGTGCCAGCAGCGGGCTTGGGTGGGGGTCACCCCTTGAAGCTTTCTTT.

This clone was detected once. This specimen includes other DNA sequences encoding the same CDR3. The chain uses TRBV24-1 and TRBJ1-5; D remains ambiguous. Trimming stripped 1 base from V and 4 bases from J, with 1 base between. Germline V gives CDR1 KGHDR, CDR2 SFDVKD. The CDR3 contains 12 residues. This CDR3 reads CATSDLNQPQHF. CDR3 nucleotides: TGTGCCACCAGTGATTTAAATCAGCCCCAGCATTTT.

V usage is TRBV5-1 and J usage is TRBJ1-2; D is perhaps TRBD1 (6 bases). Per the germline V gene, CDR1 is SGHRS and CDR2 is YFSETQ. Deletions cut 2 bases from V and 8 bases from J, with 22 bases between. The CDR3 consists of 16 residues. The CDR3 DNA is TGCGCCAGCAGCTTAATTGCGGCAGGGGACCACGACGGCTACACCTTC. It encodes CASSLIAAGDHDGYTF.

In this sample, this clone turned up a few times. The chain uses TRBV9 and TRBJ1-1, with unresolved D. The CDR3 is 13 amino acids. Trimming cost V 0 bases and J 1 base, with 4 bases left between them. The germline V gene encodes CDR1 SGDLS and CDR2 YYNGEE. The CDR3 DNA reads TGTGCCAGCAGCGTAGAGGGGAACACTGAAGCTTTCTTT. Its protein product is CASSVEGNTEAFF.

This rearrangement joins TRBV29-1 to TRBJ2-5, with D possibly matching TRBD1 (6 bases). This CDR3 spans 15 amino acids. Germline V CDR1 and CDR2: SQVTM, ANQGSEA. V gave up 2 bases and J gave up 5 bases, with 18 bases separating them. The DNA for the CDR3 is TGCAGCGTTGAACCCTCTATGGGGGCGATCGAGACCCAGTACTTC. The encoded protein is CSVEPSMGAIETQYF.

In DNA form, the CDR3 reads TGTGCCAGCAGTTATGAAGGATACAAAGACAATGAGCAGTTCTTC. Its protein product is CASSYEGYKDNEQFF. The rearrangement uses TRBV6-6 and TRBJ2-1; D is undetermined. There are 15 residues in the CDR3. V was trimmed by 3 bases and J by 5 bases, leaving 14 bases between them. CDR1 and CDR2 from the germline V gene are MNHNY and SVGAGI (reference sequence).

This rearrangement joins TRBV7-8 to TRBJ1-5, with 10 bases fitting TRBD1. The germline gives CDR1 SGHVS, CDR2 FQNEAQ. The J segment lost 2 bases and the V segment lost 3 bases, leaving 4 bases of the junction unmatched. This CDR3 contains 16 residues. Written as DNA, the CDR3 is TGTGCCAGCAGCTTTGGGACAGGGGATCGCAATCAGCCCCAGCATTTT. Translation gives CASSFGTGDRNQPQHF.

This clone showed up just a few times. The CDR3 protein is CASSDRGGTEAFF. The CDR3 DNA is TGTGCCAGTAGTGACAGGGGAGGCACTGAAGCTTTCTTT. The chain is built from TRBV19 and TRBJ1-1; 8 bases match TRBD1. The germline V gene encodes CDR1 LNHDA and CDR2 SQIVND (reference sequence). The CDR3 sequence is 13 residues long. Trimming took 5 bases from V and 4 from J; bases not matched to a gene: 3.